These T cell receptor beta chains were read from a single sample in a study of CD8 T cells in Susac syndrome. TCRdb called the immunoSEQ multiplex PCR reads again in MiXCR, with one record for every CDR3 protein. The data hold roughly 200,000 distinct CDR3 sequences, with about 95% observed a single time. Input material: CD4+ T cells from PBMCs. The receptors come from a human donor with multiple sclerosis. Both conserved end residues are part of each CDR3. Fields, in order: J gene, D gene, clone size, V gene, CDR3 DNA, CDR3 protein. The D gene is left open where the match is weak. Clone size appears in some rows only: once, few, many, or a class for an expanded clone.

J: TRBJ2-3; D: TRBD2; size: NA; V: TRBV29-1; DNA: TGCAGCGTGGGACAACTAGCGGGGCCCACAGATACGCAGTATTTT; CDR3: CSVGQLAGPTDTQYF
J: TRBJ2-2; D: TRBD1; size: NA; V: TRBV13; DNA: TGTGCCAGCAGCCCGCACTTTGACAGGGAAAGGACCGGGGAGCTGTTTTTT; CDR3: CASSPHFDRERTGELFF
J: TRBJ2-5; D: TRBD2; size: NA; V: TRBV12-3/TRBV12-4; DNA: TGTGCCAGCAGGTTGACTAGCGGCTCCATGGAGACCCAGTACTTC; CDR3: CASRLTSGSMETQYF
J: TRBJ1-1; D: NA; size: NA; V: TRBV6-5; DNA: TGTGCCAGCAGTTACTCGAAGGCGATGTTTGGGGCGAACACTGAAGCTTTCTTT; CDR3: CASSYSKAMFGANTEAFF
J: TRBJ2-7; D: NA; size: NA; V: TRBV7-2; DNA: TGTGCCAGCAGCTACTACCCGGACGGCTACGAGCAGTACTTC; CDR3: CASSYYPDGYEQYF
J: TRBJ2-7; D: NA; size: NA; V: TRBV9; DNA: TGTGCCAGCAGCGTAGGGGTCGGGGGCCTGGACGAGCAGTACTTC; CDR3: CASSVGVGGLDEQYF
J: TRBJ2-3; D: TRBD2; size: NA; V: TRBV25-1; DNA: TGTGCCAGTCAGAGCGGGGGTAGCACAGATACGCAGTATTTT; CDR3: CASQSGGSTDTQYF
J: TRBJ2-5; D: NA; size: once; V: TRBV7-9; DNA: TGTGCCAGCAGCTTTTTGACTGGAGGGGAGACCCAGTACTTC; CDR3: CASSFLTGGETQYF
J: TRBJ2-3; D: NA; size: NA; V: TRBV7-9; DNA: TGTGCCAGCAGCTTCCAGCCAGGGGAGGGAGATACGCAGTATTTT; CDR3: CASSFQPGEGDTQYF
J: TRBJ1-1; D: NA; size: NA; V: TRBV30; DNA: TGTGCCTGGAGCGGGACGATTTTGAACACTGAAGCTTTCTTT; CDR3: CAWSGTILNTEAFF
J: TRBJ2-3; D: TRBD2; size: NA; V: TRBV29-1; DNA: TGCAGCGTTTCCGGACTAGCGGGGGTGCGGACAGATACGCAGTATTTT; CDR3: CSVSGLAGVRTDTQYF
J: TRBJ2-1; D: NA; size: NA; V: TRBV9; DNA: TGTGCCAGCAGCGTAGGGGGTAGGGTTGAGCAGTTCTTC; CDR3: CASSVGGRVEQFF
J: TRBJ2-3; D: NA; size: once; V: TRBV5-1; DNA: TGCGCCAGCAGCGTACGCGGGGCGGATACGCAGTATTTT; CDR3: CASSVRGADTQYF